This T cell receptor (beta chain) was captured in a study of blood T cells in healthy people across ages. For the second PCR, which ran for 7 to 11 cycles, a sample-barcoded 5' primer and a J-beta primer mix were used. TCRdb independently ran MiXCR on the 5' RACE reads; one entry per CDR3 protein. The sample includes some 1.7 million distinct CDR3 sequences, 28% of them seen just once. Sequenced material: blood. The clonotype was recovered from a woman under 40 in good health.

The CDR3 is CASSPRVSAGGTDTQYF. As DNA, the CDR3 is TGTGCCAGCAGCCCCCGAGTCTCGGCGGGGGGCACAGATACGCAGTATTTT. This chain connects TRBV4-2 to TRBJ2-3, with 7 bases that match TRBD2. The junction had 11 bases not matched to a gene; V was cut back by 4 bases and J by 1 base. Germline V gene data show CDR1 as LGHNA and CDR2 as YNFKEQ. CDR3 size: 17 residues.